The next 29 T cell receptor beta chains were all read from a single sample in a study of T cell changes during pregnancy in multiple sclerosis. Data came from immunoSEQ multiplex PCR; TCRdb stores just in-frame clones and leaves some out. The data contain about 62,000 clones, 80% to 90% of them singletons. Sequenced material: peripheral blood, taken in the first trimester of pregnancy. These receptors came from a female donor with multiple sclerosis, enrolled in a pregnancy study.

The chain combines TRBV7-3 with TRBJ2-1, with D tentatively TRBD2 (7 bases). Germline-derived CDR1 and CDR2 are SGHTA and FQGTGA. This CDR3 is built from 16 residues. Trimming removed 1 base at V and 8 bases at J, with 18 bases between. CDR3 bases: TGTGCCAGCAGCTTAATGGGCCGGGGGGCCTTCGATGAGCAGTTCTTC. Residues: CASSLMGRGAFDEQFF.

CDR3 region: CASSPNTGHGELFF. CDR3 sequence (DNA): TGTGCCAGCAGCCCGAATACAGGGCACGGGGAGCTGTTTTTT. This chain links TRBV7-3 with TRBJ2-2, with D possibly TRBD1 on 6 matching bases. Looked up from germline, CDR1 is SGHTA and CDR2 is FQGTGA. This CDR3 contains 14 residues. V lost 5 bases and J lost 7, with 14 bases in between.

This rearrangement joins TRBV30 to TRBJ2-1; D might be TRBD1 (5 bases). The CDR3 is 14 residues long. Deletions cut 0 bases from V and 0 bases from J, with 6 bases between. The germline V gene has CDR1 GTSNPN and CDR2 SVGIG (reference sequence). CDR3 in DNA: TGTGCCTGGAGTGTTAGGGGCTCCTACAATGAGCAGTTCTTC. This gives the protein CAWSVRGSYNEQFF.

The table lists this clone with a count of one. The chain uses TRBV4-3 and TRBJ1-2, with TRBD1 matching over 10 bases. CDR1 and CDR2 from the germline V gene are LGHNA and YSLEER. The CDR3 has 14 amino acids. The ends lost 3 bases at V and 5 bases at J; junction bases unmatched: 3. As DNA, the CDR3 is TGCGCCAGCAGCCAGGACAGGGGGGAATATGGCTACACCTTC. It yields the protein CASSQDRGEYGYTF.

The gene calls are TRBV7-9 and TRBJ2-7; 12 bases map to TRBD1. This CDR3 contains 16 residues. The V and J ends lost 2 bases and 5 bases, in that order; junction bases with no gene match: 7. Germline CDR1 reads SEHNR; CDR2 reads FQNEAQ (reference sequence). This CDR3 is CASSLQTGTGGHEQYF. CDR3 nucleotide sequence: TGTGCCAGCAGCTTACAAACCGGGACAGGGGGCCACGAGCAGTACTTC.

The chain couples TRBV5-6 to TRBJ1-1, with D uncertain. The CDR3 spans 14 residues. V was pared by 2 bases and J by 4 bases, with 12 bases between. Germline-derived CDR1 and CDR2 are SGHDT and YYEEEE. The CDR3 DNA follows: TGTGCCAGCAGCTTCGAGTTTTCGGGCACTGAAGCTTTCTTT. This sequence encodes CASSFEFSGTEAFF.

CDR3 loop: CASKEGQFSGNTIYF. DNA of the CDR3: TGTGCCAGCAAAGAGGGTCAGTTCTCTGGAAACACCATATATTTT. This sequence joins TRBV6-1 and TRBJ1-3; D unclear. Germline CDR1 MNHNS, CDR2 SASEGT. This CDR3 is built from 15 residues. V lost 7 bases to trimming and J lost 0 bases, with 13 bases between them.

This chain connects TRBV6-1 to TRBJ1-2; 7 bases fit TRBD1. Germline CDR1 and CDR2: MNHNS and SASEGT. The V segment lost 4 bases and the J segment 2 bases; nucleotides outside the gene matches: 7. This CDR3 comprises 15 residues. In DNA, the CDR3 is TGTGCCAGCAGTGCCACCGAGACAGGGAACTATGGCTACACCTTC. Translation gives CASSATETGNYGYTF.

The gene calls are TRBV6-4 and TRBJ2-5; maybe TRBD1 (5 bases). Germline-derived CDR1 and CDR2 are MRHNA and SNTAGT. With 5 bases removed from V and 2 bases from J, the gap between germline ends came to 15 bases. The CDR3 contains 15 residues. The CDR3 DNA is TGTGCCAGCAGTCAAGGAGCAGGGCTACAAGAGACCCAGTACTTC. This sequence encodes CASSQGAGLQETQYF.

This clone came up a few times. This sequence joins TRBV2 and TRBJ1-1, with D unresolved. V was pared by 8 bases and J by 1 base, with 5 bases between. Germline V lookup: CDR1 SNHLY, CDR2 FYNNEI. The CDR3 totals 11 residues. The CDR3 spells CASAGNTEAFF. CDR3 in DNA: TGTGCCAGCGCAGGGAACACTGAAGCTTTCTTT.

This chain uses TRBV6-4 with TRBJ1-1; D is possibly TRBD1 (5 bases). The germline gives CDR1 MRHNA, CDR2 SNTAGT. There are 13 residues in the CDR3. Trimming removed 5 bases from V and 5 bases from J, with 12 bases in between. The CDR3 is CASSNGGGTEAFF. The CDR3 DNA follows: TGTGCCAGCAGTAACGGGGGTGGGACTGAAGCTTTCTTT.

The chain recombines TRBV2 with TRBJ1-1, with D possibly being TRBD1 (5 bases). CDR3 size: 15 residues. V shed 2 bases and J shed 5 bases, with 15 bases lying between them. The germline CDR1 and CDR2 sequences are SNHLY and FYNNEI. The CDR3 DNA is TGTGCCAGCAGTGAACGGTTCAGGGCTCGTACTGAAGCTTTCTTT. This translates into CASSERFRARTEAFF. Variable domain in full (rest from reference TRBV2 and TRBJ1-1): EPEVTQTPSHQVTQMGQEVILRCVPISNHLYFYWYRQILGQKVEFLVSFYNNEISEKSEIFDDQFSVERPDGSNFTLKIRSTKLEDSAMYFCASSERFRARTEAFFGQGTRLTVV.

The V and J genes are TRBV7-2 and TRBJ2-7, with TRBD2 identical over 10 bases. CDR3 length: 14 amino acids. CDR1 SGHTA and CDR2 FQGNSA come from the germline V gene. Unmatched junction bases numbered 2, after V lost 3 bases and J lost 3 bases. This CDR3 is CASSFSGGNYEQYF. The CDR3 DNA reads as TGTGCCAGCAGCTTTAGCGGGGGGAACTACGAGCAGTACTTC.

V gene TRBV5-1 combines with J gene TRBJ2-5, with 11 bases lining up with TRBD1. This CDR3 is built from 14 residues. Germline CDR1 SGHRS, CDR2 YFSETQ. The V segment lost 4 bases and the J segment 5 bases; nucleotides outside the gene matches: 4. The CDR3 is CASSRDRGLETQYF. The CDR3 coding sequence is TGCGCCAGCAGCCGGGACAGGGGGTTGGAGACCCAGTACTTC.

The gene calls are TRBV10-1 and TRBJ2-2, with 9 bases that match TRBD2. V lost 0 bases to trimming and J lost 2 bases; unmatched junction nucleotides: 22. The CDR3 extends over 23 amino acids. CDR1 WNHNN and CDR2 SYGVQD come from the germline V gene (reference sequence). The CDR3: CASSESTSGGETTRKPNTGELFF. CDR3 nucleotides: TGCGCCAGCAGTGAGTCGACTAGCGGAGGCGAAACTACACGAAAGCCTAACACCGGGGAGCTGTTTTTT.

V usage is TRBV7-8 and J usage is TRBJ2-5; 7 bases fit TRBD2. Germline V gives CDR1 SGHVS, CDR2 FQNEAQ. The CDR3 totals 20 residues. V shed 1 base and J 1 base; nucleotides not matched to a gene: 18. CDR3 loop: CASSLEVYLTGGGFQETQYF. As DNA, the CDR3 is TGTGCCAGCAGCTTAGAGGTGTATTTGACGGGGGGAGGGTTCCAAGAGACCCAGTACTTC.

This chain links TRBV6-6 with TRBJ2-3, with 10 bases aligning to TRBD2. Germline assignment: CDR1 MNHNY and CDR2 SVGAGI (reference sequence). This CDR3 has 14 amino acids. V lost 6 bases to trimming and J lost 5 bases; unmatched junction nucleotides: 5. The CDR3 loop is CASSRGLAEDTQYF. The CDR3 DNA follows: TGTGCCAGCAGCCGAGGACTAGCGGAAGATACGCAGTATTTT.

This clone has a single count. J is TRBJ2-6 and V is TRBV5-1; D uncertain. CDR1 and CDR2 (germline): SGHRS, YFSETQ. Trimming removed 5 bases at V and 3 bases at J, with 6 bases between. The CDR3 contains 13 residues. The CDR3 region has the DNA TGCGCCAGCAGTCTTCTTGGGGCCAACGTCCTGACTTTC. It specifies CASSLLGANVLTF.

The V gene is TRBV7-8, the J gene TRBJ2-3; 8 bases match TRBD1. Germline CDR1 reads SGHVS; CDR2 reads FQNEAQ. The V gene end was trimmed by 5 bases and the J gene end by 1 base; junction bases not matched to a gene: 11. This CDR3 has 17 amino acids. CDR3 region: CASSTPDRAEGTDTQYF. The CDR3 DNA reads TGTGCCAGCAGCACCCCGGACAGGGCTGAAGGCACAGATACGCAGTATTTT. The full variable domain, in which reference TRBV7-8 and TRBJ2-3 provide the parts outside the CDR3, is GAGVSQSPRYKVAKRGQDVALRCDPISGHVSLFWYQQALGQGPEFLTYFQNEAQLDKSGLPSDRFFAERPEGSVSTLKIQRTQQEDSAVYLCASSTPDRAEGTDTQYFGPGTRLTVL.

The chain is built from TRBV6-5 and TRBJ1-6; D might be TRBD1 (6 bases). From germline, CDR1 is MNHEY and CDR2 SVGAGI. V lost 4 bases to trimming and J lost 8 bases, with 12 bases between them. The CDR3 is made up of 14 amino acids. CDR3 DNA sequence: TGTGCCAGCAGTTTAACAGGGTCGTATTCACCCCTCCACTTT. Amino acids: CASSLTGSYSPLHF.

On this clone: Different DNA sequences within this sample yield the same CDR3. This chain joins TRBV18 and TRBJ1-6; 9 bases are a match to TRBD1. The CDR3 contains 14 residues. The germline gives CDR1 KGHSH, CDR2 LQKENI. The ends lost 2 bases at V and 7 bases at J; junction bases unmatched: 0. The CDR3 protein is CASSPGTGNSPLHF. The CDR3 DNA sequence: TGTGCCAGCTCACCAGGGACAGGGAATTCACCCCTCCACTTT.

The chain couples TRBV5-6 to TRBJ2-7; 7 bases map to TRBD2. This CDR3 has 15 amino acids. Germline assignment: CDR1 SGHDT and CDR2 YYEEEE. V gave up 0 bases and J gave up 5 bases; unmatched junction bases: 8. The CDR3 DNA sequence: TGTGCCAGCAGCTTGGCCGTGGGGGGGTGGCACGAGCAGTACTTC. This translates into CASSLAVGGWHEQYF.

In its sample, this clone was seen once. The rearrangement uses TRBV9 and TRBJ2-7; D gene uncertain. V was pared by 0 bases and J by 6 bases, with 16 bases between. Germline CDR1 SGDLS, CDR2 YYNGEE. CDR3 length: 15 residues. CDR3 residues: CASSVGSLALGEQYF. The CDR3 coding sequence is TGTGCCAGCAGCGTAGGTTCCTTAGCCTTGGGCGAGCAGTACTTC.

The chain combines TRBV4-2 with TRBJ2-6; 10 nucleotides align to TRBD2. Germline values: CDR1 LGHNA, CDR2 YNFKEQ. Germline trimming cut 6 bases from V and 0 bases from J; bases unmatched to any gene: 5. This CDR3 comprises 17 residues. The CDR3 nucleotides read TGTGCCAGCAGTCTAGCGGGGGCCTTCTCTGGGGCCAACGTCCTGACTTTC. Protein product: CASSLAGAFSGANVLTF.

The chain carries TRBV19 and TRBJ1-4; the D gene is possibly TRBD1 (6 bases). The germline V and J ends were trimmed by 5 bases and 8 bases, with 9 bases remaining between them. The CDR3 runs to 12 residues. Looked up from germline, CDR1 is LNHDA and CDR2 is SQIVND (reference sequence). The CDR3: CASSWTEEKLFF. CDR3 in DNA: TGTGCCAGTAGTTGGACAGAAGAAAAACTGTTTTTT.

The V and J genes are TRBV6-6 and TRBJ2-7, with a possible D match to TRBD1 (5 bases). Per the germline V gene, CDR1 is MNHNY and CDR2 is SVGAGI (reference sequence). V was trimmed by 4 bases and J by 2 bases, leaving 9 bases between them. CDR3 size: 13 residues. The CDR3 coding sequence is TGTGCCAGCAGTTCAGGGATCCCCTACGAGCAGTACTTC. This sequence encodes CASSSGIPYEQYF.

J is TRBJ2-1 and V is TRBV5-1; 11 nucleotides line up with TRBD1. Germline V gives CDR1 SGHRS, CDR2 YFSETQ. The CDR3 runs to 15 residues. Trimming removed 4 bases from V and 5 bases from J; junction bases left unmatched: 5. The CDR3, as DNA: TGCGCCAGCAGCACTGGACAGGGGGCAAACAATGAGCAGTTCTTC. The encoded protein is CASSTGQGANNEQFF.

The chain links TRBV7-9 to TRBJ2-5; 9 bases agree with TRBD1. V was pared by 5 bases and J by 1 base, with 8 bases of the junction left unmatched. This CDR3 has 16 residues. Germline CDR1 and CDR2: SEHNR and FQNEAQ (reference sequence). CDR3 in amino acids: CASSHGTGLSQETQYF. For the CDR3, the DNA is TGTGCCAGCAGCCACGGGACAGGGCTGTCCCAAGAGACCCAGTACTTC. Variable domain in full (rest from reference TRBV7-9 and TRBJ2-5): DTGVSQNPRHKITKRGQNVTFRCDPISEHNRLYWYRQTLGQGPEFLTYFQNEAQLEKSRLLSDRFSAERPKGSFSTLEIQRTEQGDSAMYLCASSHGTGLSQETQYFGPGTRLLVL.

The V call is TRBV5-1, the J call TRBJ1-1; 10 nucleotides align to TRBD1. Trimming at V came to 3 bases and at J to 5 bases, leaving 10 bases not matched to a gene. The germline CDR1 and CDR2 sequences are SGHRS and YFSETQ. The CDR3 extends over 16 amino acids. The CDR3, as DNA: TGCGCCAGCAGCTCCATCCCCGGGACAGGGGCAACTGAAGCTTTCTTT. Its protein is CASSSIPGTGATEAFF.